The clone carrying this T cell receptor (beta chain) has at least ten counts. This specimen belongs to a study of tumor-infiltrating lymphocytes in primary liver carcinoma. As for the study in general: Staging of the tumors gave T1-T3 N0M0, with widths of 4.2 to 10 cm.

Unsorted whole blood served as the source of blood RNA, and germline DNA was extracted as well. HBV chronically infected the treatment-naive patients. The CDR3 contains 11 residues. Germline V CDR1 and CDR2: MNHEY, SVGEGT. V was clipped by 6 bases and J by 4 bases, with 7 bases between them. cDNA specific to TCR beta was made from about 0.45 ug of total RNA, with a constant-region primer employed for priming. Researchers made the TCR beta libraries by running three nested multiplex PCR rounds with slightly modified ARM-PCR. Primers for the first two PCR rounds were TRBV1-TRBV30 forward primers and a C-beta reverse primer (around 10 cycles per round). A single record per CDR3 protein comes from TCRdb applying MiXCR to the multiplex PCR reads. The table shows about 310,000 distinct CDR3 sequences, with 50% to 60% occurring only once.

Material for sequencing was peripheral blood. This clonotype was obtained from a woman in her thirties with primary liver carcinoma and hepatitis B virus infection. The chain is built from TRBV6-2 or TRBV6-3 and TRBJ2-7; tentative D call: TRBD1 (5 bases). This chain's CDR3 is CASRTAYEQYF. In nucleotides, the CDR3 is TGTGCCAGCAGGACAGCTTACGAGCAGTACTTC.